Shown below are 15 T cell receptor beta chains from a single sample sequenced in a study of PD-L1 blockade in urothelial cancer. TCRdb's table, derived via immunoSEQ multiplex PCR, lists solely in-frame clones and lacks some. This repertoire shows roughly 32,000 clones, 75% to 85% found once; its top ten account for around 30%. The sequences come from PBMCs, collected around atezolizumab (anti-PD-L1) treatment. These receptors all stem from a man in his 60s with urothelial cancer.

The chain uses TRBV2 and TRBJ2-7; 9 positions agree with TRBD2. This CDR3 comprises 16 residues. Germline assignment: CDR1 SNHLY and CDR2 FYNNEI. V lost 4 bases, J lost 4 bases, and 11 bases stayed unmatched. For the CDR3, the DNA is TGTGCCAGCAGTGGCCGTAGCGGGGGAGATGGGTACGAGCAGTACTTC. Its translation: CASSGRSGGDGYEQYF. The variable domain in full, with the rest retrieved from reference TRBV2 and TRBJ2-7, is EPEVTQTPSHQVTQMGQEVILRCVPISNHLYFYWYRQILGQKVEFLVSFYNNEISEKSEIFDDQFSVERPDGSNFTLKIRSTKLEDSAMYFCASSGRSGGDGYEQYFGPGTRLTVT.

In its sample, this clone was seen once. The junction shows a germline mismatch at one end, possibly a read error. This rearrangement joins TRBV6-1 to TRBJ1-1; 11 bases map to TRBD1. Germline values: CDR1 MNHNS, CDR2 SASEGT. This CDR3 is built from 15 residues. The CDR3 protein is CASSQAPDRGLGAFF. CDR3 nucleotides: TGTGCCAGCAGTCAAGCACCGGACAGGGGGCTTGGAGCTTTCTTT.

Only a few counts were recorded for this clone. The chain has TRBV2 and TRBJ2-5; a weak D match, TRBD2 (5 bases). CDR1 is SNHLY, CDR2 FYNNEI, per germline. This CDR3 contains 16 residues. The V gene lost 7 bases and the J gene lost 3 bases, with 21 bases spanning the gap. The CDR3 DNA sequence: TGTGCCAGCACCCCGCCCAGGCGGACTGGCGAAGAGACCCAGTACTTC. Protein: CASTPPRRTGEETQYF.

This clone was found once. The CDR3 protein is CASRGQGAKETQYF. Here the CDR3 DNA reads TGTGCCAGTAGGGGACAGGGGGCGAAAGAGACCCAGTACTTC. The gene calls are TRBV19 and TRBJ2-5; 12 bases map to TRBD1. Germline assignment: CDR1 LNHDA and CDR2 SQIVND (reference sequence). This CDR3 spans 14 amino acids. The V segment lost 6 bases and the J segment 3 bases; nucleotides outside the gene matches: 2.

This clone has only a few counts. The genes are TRBV19 and TRBJ1-5; a possible D gene is TRBD1 (5 bases). CDR3 length equals 15 residues. Looked up from germline, CDR1 is LNHDA and CDR2 is SQIVND (reference sequence). The V end was cut by 5 bases, the J end by 0 bases, with 11 bases between. DNA for the CDR3: TGTGCCAGTAGTCGGCAGGGTTTTAGCAATCAGCCCCAGCATTTT. Residues: CASSRQGFSNQPQHF.

The chain is built from TRBV19 and TRBJ2-1; 10 positions match TRBD2. Germline V gene sequence: CDR1 LNHDA, CDR2 SQIVND (reference sequence). The V gene end was trimmed by 4 bases and the J gene end by 6 bases; junction bases not matched to a gene: 12. There are 17 residues in the CDR3. The DNA for the CDR3 is TGTGCCAGTAGTAGCGGACTAGCGGAGTGGGCGGCCAATGAGCAGTTCTTC. It translates to CASSSGLAEWAANEQFF.

This rearrangement joins TRBV6-5 to TRBJ2-7; D may be TRBD1 (6 bases). Per germline, CDR1 MNHEY and CDR2 SVGAGI. The V end lost 4 bases, the J end lost 2 bases, and 6 bases lay between the germline ends. The length of the CDR3 is 12 residues. The CDR3 is CASSSGAYEQYF. The CDR3 region has the DNA TGTGCCAGCAGTTCAGGGGCCTACGAGCAGTACTTC.

CDR3: CASSERAAPNEKLFF. CDR3 DNA sequence: TGTGCCAGCAGTGAACGTGCGGCACCTAATGAAAAACTGTTTTTT. The chain links TRBV6-1 to TRBJ1-4; D is unclear. This CDR3 spans 15 amino acids. In germline, CDR1 is MNHNS, CDR2 SASEGT. Trimming cost V 2 bases and J 3 bases, with 10 bases left between them.

CDR3 amino acids: CAISDPPYEQYF. As DNA, the CDR3 is TGTGCCATCAGTGACCCTCCCTACGAGCAGTACTTC. V and J are TRBV10-3 and TRBJ2-7; no definite D call. Germline CDR1 and CDR2: ENHRY and SYGVKD. CDR3 length: 12 amino acids. V lost 3 bases and J 2 bases, leaving 5 bases between the germline ends.

The rearrangement uses TRBV6-1 and TRBJ2-1; D gene unclear. Germline V gene sequence: CDR1 MNHNS, CDR2 SASEGT. CDR3 length equals 11 residues. V lost 7 bases and J lost 10, with 11 bases in between. The CDR3 region is CASTAPREQFF. The DNA of the CDR3 is TGTGCCAGCACTGCCCCCAGGGAGCAGTTCTTC.

The chain recombines TRBV21-1 with TRBJ2-1; the listed D gene, TRBD2, was not tested against the DNA. TRBV21-1 is designated a pseudogene. There are 19 residues in the CDR3. CDR3 region: CASSKEGRGTHGTYNEQFF. The DNA of the CDR3 is TGTGCCAGCAGCAAAGAAGGCCGCGGGACCCACGGAACCTACAATGAGCAGTTCTTC.

In regard to this clone: A read error may account for a junction end that differs from germline. J is TRBJ1-6 and V is TRBV4-3; 7 nucleotides agree with TRBD1. This CDR3 region has 14 residues. The germline V gene encodes CDR1 LGHNA and CDR2 YSLEER. The CDR3 region has the DNA TGCGCCAGCAGTCAAGGACAGGTTAATTCACCCCTCCACTTT. Protein sequence: CASSQGQVNSPLHF.

This rearrangement joins TRBV5-1 to TRBJ2-3; D possibly corresponds to TRBD2 (6 bases). Germline V gene data show CDR1 as SGHRS and CDR2 as YFSETQ. Trimming stripped 0 bases from V and 0 bases from J, with 8 bases between. This CDR3 comprises 15 residues. CDR3 DNA sequence: TGCGCCAGCAGCTTGGGACGGGGGAGCACAGATACGCAGTATTTT. Its translation is CASSLGRGSTDTQYF.

This clone was seen only a few times. The chain joins TRBV7-2 to TRBJ2-5; D possibly corresponds to TRBD2 (6 bases). V was shortened by 1 base and J by 2 bases, with 14 bases between the two germline ends. This CDR3 comprises 16 residues. The germline gives CDR1 SGHTA, CDR2 FQGNSA. Written as DNA, the CDR3 is TGTGCCAGCAGCTTAGGTGTCGGGAGAACACAAGAGACCCAGTACTTC. This gives the protein CASSLGVGRTQETQYF.

The chain uses TRBV6-6 and TRBJ2-4, with 9 nucleotides matching TRBD1. V lost 2 bases to trimming and J lost 8 bases; unmatched junction nucleotides: 7. Germline CDR1 MNHNY, CDR2 SVGAGI (reference sequence). This CDR3 is 15 amino acids long. The CDR3 here is CASSYPGTGIHIQYF. The CDR3 nucleotides read TGTGCCAGCAGTTACCCCGGGACAGGGATTCACATTCAGTACTTC.